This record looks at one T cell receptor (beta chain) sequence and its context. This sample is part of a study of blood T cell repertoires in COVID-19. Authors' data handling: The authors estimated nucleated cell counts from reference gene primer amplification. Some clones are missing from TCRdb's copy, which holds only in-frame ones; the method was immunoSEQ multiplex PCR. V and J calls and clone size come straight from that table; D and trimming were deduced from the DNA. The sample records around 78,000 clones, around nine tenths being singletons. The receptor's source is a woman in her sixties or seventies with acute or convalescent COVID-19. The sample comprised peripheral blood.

The DNA for the CDR3 is TGTGCCAGCAGCCAAGGAGCGGGAGACACAGATACGCAGTATTTT. It codes for CASSQGAGDTDTQYF. V is TRBV4-2 and J is TRBJ2-3, with 8 positions matching TRBD2. The CDR3 extends over 15 amino acids. Trimming cost V 1 base and J 2 bases; bases outside gene matches: 2. The germline CDR1 and CDR2 sequences are LGHNA and YNFKEQ.